These 14 T cell receptor beta chains came from one sample sequenced in a study of cytomegalovirus exposure and HLA in healthy donors. PCR employed 60 Vbeta and 13 Jbeta primers. Assay used: immunoSEQ multiplex PCR; TCRdb lists only in-frame clones, some missing. Counted here are about 190,000 clones, more than 65% occurring once; the ten biggest clones make up about 3%. Specimen: PBMCs. These receptors were collected from a woman under 40 in good health and CMV-seropositive.

This chain connects TRBV5-1 to TRBJ2-5, with 8 nucleotides matching TRBD2. Germline-derived CDR1 and CDR2 are SGHRS and YFSETQ. V was pared by 0 bases and J by 5 bases, with 6 bases of the junction left unmatched. The CDR3 contains 15 residues. CDR3 sequence: CASSLEDGTRETQYF. The CDR3 DNA follows: TGCGCCAGCAGCTTGGAGGACGGGACTAGGGAGACCCAGTACTTC. Looking up the rest from reference TRBV5-1 and TRBJ2-5 gives the full variable domain: KAGVTQTPRYLIKTRGQQVTLSCSPISGHRSVSWYQQTPGQGLQFLFEYFSETQRNKGNFPGRFSGRQFSNSRSEMNVSTLELGDSALYLCASSLEDGTRETQYFGPGTRLLVL.

This clone has more than one count but fewer than ten. The chain employs TRBV6-6 and TRBJ1-5, with D tentatively TRBD1 (6 bases). CDR1 and CDR2 (germline): MNHNY, SVGAGI (reference sequence). The CDR3 runs to 14 residues. The V end was cut by 6 bases, the J end by 6 bases, with 15 bases between. CDR3 in DNA: TGTGCCAGCAGCAACCGGGGAGGGGGTCAGCCCCAGCATTTT. Translation: CASSNRGGGQPQHF.

The J gene is TRBJ2-4, the V gene TRBV5-1, with 9 bases aligning to TRBD1. The CDR3 covers 15 residues. Germline V CDR1 and CDR2: SGHRS, YFSETQ. V lost 2 bases to trimming and J lost 3 bases; unmatched junction nucleotides: 3. In DNA form, the CDR3 reads TGCGCCAGCAGCTTTGAGACAGGGGGCAAAAACATTCAGTACTTC. Its protein product is CASSFETGGKNIQYF.

This clone has more than one count but fewer than ten. V is TRBV6-5 and J is TRBJ1-1; no firm D call. This CDR3 has 13 amino acids. The germline gives CDR1 MNHEY, CDR2 SVGAGI. V was cut by 5 bases and J by 5 bases, with 12 bases left in between. The CDR3 nucleotides read TGTGCCAGCAGTCTCTCGGCAGGAACTGAAGCTTTCTTT. This translates into CASSLSAGTEAFF.

The genes are TRBV2 and TRBJ2-3; 8 positions match TRBD2. V dropped 5 bases and J dropped 0; count of bases not matched to a gene: 10. This CDR3 has 17 residues. Germline CDR1 SNHLY, CDR2 FYNNEI. The CDR3 region has the DNA TGTGCCAGCAGTAGGCCTAGCGGGTCGTCTAGCACAGATACGCAGTATTTT. Protein: CASSRPSGSSSTDTQYF.

The chain recombines TRBV30 with TRBJ1-5, with D unclear. Looked up from germline, CDR1 is GTSNPN and CDR2 is SVGIG (reference sequence). This CDR3 has 15 amino acids. V lost 0 bases, J lost 7 bases, and 16 bases lay in between. CDR3 protein: CAWSVGLEGEQPQHF. In nucleotides, the CDR3 is TGTGCCTGGAGTGTTGGTCTGGAAGGAGAGCAGCCCCAGCATTTT.

With regard to this clone: One junction end disagrees with the germline gene, perhaps due to a read error. The chain combines TRBV7-9 with TRBJ2-1, with 7 bases aligning to TRBD1. This CDR3 region has 11 residues. Germline assignment: CDR1 SEHNR and CDR2 FQNEAQ (reference sequence). The CDR3 is CSSRLRDSEFF. The DNA of the CDR3 is TGTTCCAGCAGGCTCCGGGACAGCGAATTCTTC.

This clone was picked up one time. The rearrangement joins TRBV19 to TRBJ2-7, with TRBD2 matching over 8 bases. V dropped 5 bases and J dropped 5; count of bases not matched to a gene: 5. There are 13 residues in the CDR3. Germline loops: CDR1 LNHDA, CDR2 SQIVND (reference sequence). CDR3 bases: TGTGCCAGTAGTCTAGTAGCGGGAAACGAGCAGTACTTC. Translation: CASSLVAGNEQYF.

The rearrangement joins TRBV7-2 to TRBJ2-1, with D unclear. Germline loops: CDR1 SGHTA, CDR2 FQGNSA. V lost 7 bases and J 6 bases, leaving 10 bases between the germline ends. The CDR3 contains 12 residues. CDR3 sequence: CASTSGSNEQFF. The CDR3 DNA reads TGTGCCAGCACCTCAGGCAGCAATGAGCAGTTCTTC.

The rearrangement joins TRBV9 to TRBJ2-7; a possible D gene is TRBD2 (5 bases). Germline loops: CDR1 SGDLS, CDR2 YYNGEE. This CDR3 spans 15 amino acids. Trimming cost V 1 base and J 3 bases, with 14 bases left between them. CDR3 region: CASSVRWPRGYEQYF. The CDR3 DNA follows: TGTGCCAGCAGCGTAAGGTGGCCCCGGGGCTACGAGCAGTACTTC.

The chain employs TRBV4-1 and TRBJ2-7, with a weak D call TRBD2 (7 bases). The germline V and J ends were trimmed by 0 bases and 6 bases, with 18 bases remaining between them. In germline, CDR1 is MGHRA, CDR2 YSYEKL. The CDR3 is 16 residues long. Here the CDR3 reads CASSQDRGLRGGEQYF. DNA for the CDR3: TGCGCCAGCAGCCAAGATCGAGGGCTTAGGGGGGGCGAGCAGTACTTC.

This chain joins TRBV6-1 and TRBJ2-7; possibly TRBD2 for D (7 bases). This CDR3 spans 13 amino acids. V was shortened by 4 bases and J by 7 bases, with 14 bases between the two germline ends. Germline CDR1 and CDR2: MNHNS and SASEGT. The CDR3 bases are TGTGCCAGCAGTGCGTTAGGGGGGGTAGAGCAGTACTTC. Amino acids: CASSALGGVEQYF.

This rearrangement joins TRBV14 to TRBJ2-7; 8 bases fit TRBD2. CDR1 is SGHDN, CDR2 FVKESK, per germline. The CDR3 runs 15 residues. The J segment lost 4 bases and the V segment lost 3 bases, leaving 8 bases of the junction unmatched. CDR3 sequence (DNA): TGTGCCAGCAGCCATGAAGCGGGGGCCGCTTACGAGCAGTACTTC. Protein sequence: CASSHEAGAAYEQYF.

The V call is TRBV6-1, the J call TRBJ2-5, with D uncertain. The better agreement between TRBJ2-7 and the DNA end casts doubt on the J call. This CDR3 is built from 11 residues. The germline CDR1 and CDR2 sequences are MNHNS and SASEGT. As DNA, the CDR3 is TGTGCCAGCAGTCCTTTATACGAGCAGTACTTC. This gives the protein CASSPLYEQYF.